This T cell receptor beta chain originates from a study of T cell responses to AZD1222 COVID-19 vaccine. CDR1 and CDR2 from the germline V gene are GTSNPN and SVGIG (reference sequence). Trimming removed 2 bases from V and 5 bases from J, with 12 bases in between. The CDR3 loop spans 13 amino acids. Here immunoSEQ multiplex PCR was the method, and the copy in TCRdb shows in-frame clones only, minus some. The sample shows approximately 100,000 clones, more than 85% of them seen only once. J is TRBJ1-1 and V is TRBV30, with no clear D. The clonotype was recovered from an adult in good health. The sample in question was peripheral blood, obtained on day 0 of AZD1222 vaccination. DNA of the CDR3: TGTGCCTGGAGTCTACATGTGGGAACTGAAGCTTTCTTT. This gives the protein CAWSLHVGTEAFF.